These 4 T cell receptor beta chains originate from one sample sequenced in a study of cytomegalovirus exposure and HLA in healthy donors. PCR employed 60 Vbeta and 13 Jbeta primers. Profiled with immunoSEQ multiplex PCR; TCRdb holds only in-frame clones, not every one. The sample lists fewer than 150,000 clones; 75% to 80% were seen once. The sequenced sample was PBMCs. All receptors come from a woman in her fifties or sixties in good health and CMV-seronegative.

The chain is built from TRBV5-8 and TRBJ2-3; TRBD2 might be the D (6 bases). V was trimmed by 4 bases and J by 1 base, leaving 16 bases between them. This CDR3 comprises 16 residues. CDR1 and CDR2 from the germline V gene are SGHTS and YDEGEE. The CDR3 sequence is CASSPRRSGRTDTQYF. The CDR3 DNA is TGTGCCAGCAGCCCCCGACGAAGCGGGCGCACAGATACGCAGTATTTT.

The chain employs TRBV28 and TRBJ1-3; no definite D call. The CDR3 extends over 15 amino acids. Trimming cost V 5 bases and J 4 bases, with 15 bases left between them. Germline-derived CDR1 and CDR2 are MDHEN and SYDVKM. The CDR3 region is CASSTLGEAGNTIYF. The CDR3 nucleotides read TGTGCCAGCAGTACCCTCGGGGAAGCAGGAAACACCATATATTTT.

The CDR3 here is CASSSRGGKPEAFF. Written as DNA, the CDR3 is TGCGCCAGCAGCTCGAGGGGCGGGAAGCCTGAAGCTTTCTTT. The chain employs TRBV5-1 and TRBJ1-1; a possible D gene is TRBD1 (5 bases). The CDR3 has 14 amino acids. The germline V and J ends were trimmed by 3 bases and 6 bases, with 15 bases remaining between them. CDR1 SGHRS and CDR2 YFSETQ come from the germline V gene.

This clone has only one observation. The chain recombines TRBV9 with TRBJ2-1; D is unresolved. The CDR3 spans 14 residues. The germline V and J ends were trimmed by 4 bases and 0 bases, with 8 bases remaining between them. Per germline, CDR1 SGDLS and CDR2 YYNGEE. The CDR3, as DNA: TGTGCCAGCAGCCCCCGGAGCTCCTACAATGAGCAGTTCTTC. Translated, it gives CASSPRSSYNEQFF.